Included here is one TCR beta chain sequence, with context. Its antigen is as yet unknown. This record belongs to a study of T cell responses to AZD1222 COVID-19 vaccine. Overall study findings and caveats: Sampling that yielded the repertoires occurred only after the peak T cell response.

Sequencing was performed with immunoSEQ multiplex PCR; in TCRdb, only in-frame clones are kept and a portion is missing. This sample yields about 78,000 clones, of which roughly 80% are seen a single time; 2.5% to 3.5% belongs to the top ten. The germline V gene has CDR1 GTSNPN and CDR2 SVGIG (reference sequence). The CDR3 has 14 residues. V dropped 0 bases and J dropped 2 bases, with 8 bases sitting between them. The sequences come from peripheral blood, collected on day 0 of AZD1222 vaccination. The chain uses TRBV30 and TRBJ1-5, with D possibly being TRBD1 (5 bases). This TCR was sampled from an adult in good health. This CDR3 reads CAWSVKGGNQPQHF. CDR3 coding DNA: TGTGCCTGGAGTGTAAAAGGGGGCAATCAGCCCCAGCATTTT.